The entry below gives a single T cell receptor (beta chain) sequence along with its context. The antigen remains undetermined. The data were taken from a study of T cell repertoires in cytomegalovirus infection. Study outcomes and limitations: Predominance within the ex vivo response was attributable to HLA-C-restricted CMV-specific TCR beta clonotypes.

This CDR3 is 15 amino acids long. V lost 5 bases, J lost 0 bases, and 15 bases lay in between. Germline assignment: CDR1 SQVTM and CDR2 ANQGSEA. Each CDR3 protein gets one entry after TCRdb re-called the reads with MiXCR. Of fewer than 200,000 distinct CDR3 sequences listed, roughly a fifth are singletons. Sequenced: PBMCs. The chain joins TRBV29-1 to TRBJ2-3; the D gene could be TRBD1 or TRBD2 (6 bases each). This clonotype was obtained from a human donor in good health (CMV status not recorded). Some clones in this sample may be carry-over from other donors' samples. CDR3 in amino acids: CSVWGLSGSTDTQYF. The CDR3 region has the DNA TGCAGCGTTTGGGGGCTCAGCGGGAGCACAGATACGCAGTATTTT.